This T cell receptor beta chain was captured by sequencing in a study of blood T cell repertoires in COVID-19. Study as a whole: Acute-phase and convalescent COVID-19 samples originated in the United States, Italy and Spain.

After removal of 3 bases from V and 0 bases from J, the junction contained 5 bases not matched to a gene. There are 16 residues in the CDR3. Germline CDR1 is KGHSH and CDR2 is LQKENI. This clone was counted a single time. The study drew participants aged about 18 to 89 years from approximately 25 US areas. Produced via immunoSEQ multiplex PCR; TCRdb's table is partial and in-frame only. The sample includes 300,000 or so clones, over 75% of them seen just once. The genes are TRBV18 and TRBJ1-3; 7 bases agree with TRBD1. The sequenced material came from PBMCs or T cells enriched from blood (not recorded which). The TCR comes from a woman in her twenties or thirties who had recovered from COVID-19. This chain's CDR3 is CASSPRGPNSGNTIYF. In DNA form, the CDR3 reads TGTGCCAGCTCACCTAGGGGGCCCAACTCTGGAAACACCATATATTTT.